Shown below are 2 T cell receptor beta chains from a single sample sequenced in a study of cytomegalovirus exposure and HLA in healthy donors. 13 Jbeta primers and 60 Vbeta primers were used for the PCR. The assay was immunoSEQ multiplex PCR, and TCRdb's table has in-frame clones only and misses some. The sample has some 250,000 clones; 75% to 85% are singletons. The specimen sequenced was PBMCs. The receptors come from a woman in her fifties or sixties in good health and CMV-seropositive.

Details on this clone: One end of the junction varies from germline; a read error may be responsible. The chain's CDR3 is CSSSLQGTGGHEQYF. Here the CDR3 DNA reads TGTTCCAGCAGCTTACAGGGGACAGGGGGCCACGAGCAGTACTTC. V usage is TRBV7-3 and J usage is TRBJ2-7; 12 positions match TRBD1. The CDR3 length is 15 residues. CDR1 and CDR2 (germline): SGHTA, FQGTGA. Full variable domain (rest looked up from reference TRBV7-3 and TRBJ2-7): GAGVSQTPSNKVTEKGKYVELRCDPISGHTALYWYRQSLGQGPEFLIYFQGTGAADDSGLPNDRFFAVRPEGSVSTLKIQRTERGDSAVYLCSSSLQGTGGHEQYFGPGTRLTVT.

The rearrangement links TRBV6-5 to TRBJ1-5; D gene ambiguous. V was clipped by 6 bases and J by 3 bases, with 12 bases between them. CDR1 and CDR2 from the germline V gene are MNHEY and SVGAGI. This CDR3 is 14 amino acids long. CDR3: CASRPGGSNQPQHF. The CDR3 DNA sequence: TGTGCCAGCAGGCCAGGCGGGTCCAATCAGCCCCAGCATTTT.